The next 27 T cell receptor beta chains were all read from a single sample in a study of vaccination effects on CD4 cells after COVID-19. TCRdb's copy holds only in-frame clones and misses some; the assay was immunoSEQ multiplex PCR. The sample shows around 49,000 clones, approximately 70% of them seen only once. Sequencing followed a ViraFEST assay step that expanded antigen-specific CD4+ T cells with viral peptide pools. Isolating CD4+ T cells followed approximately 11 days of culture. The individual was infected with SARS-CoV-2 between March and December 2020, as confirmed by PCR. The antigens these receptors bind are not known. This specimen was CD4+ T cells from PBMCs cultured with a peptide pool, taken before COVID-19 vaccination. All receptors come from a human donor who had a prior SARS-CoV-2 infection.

CDR3 coding DNA: TGCAGCGTTGTAGGGCTTGAGGAGACCCAGTACTTC. Residues: CSVVGLEETQYF. The genes are TRBV29-1 and TRBJ2-5, with D unresolved. The germline CDR1 and CDR2 sequences are SQVTM and ANQGSEA. The CDR3 length is 12 residues. The V and J ends lost 4 bases and 5 bases respectively, with 11 bases between them.

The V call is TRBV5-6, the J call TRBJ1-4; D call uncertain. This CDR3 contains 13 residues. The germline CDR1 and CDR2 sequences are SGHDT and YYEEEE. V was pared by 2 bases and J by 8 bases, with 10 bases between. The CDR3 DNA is TGTGCCAGCAGCTTCTCTCGCGGGGAAAAACTGTTTTTT. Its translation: CASSFSRGEKLFF.

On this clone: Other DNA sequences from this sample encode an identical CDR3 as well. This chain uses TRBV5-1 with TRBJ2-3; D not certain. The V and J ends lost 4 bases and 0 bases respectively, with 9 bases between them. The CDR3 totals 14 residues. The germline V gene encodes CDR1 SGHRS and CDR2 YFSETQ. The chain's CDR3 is CASSLDRSTDTQYF. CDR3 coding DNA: TGCGCCAGCAGCCTGGACCGAAGCACAGATACGCAGTATTTT.

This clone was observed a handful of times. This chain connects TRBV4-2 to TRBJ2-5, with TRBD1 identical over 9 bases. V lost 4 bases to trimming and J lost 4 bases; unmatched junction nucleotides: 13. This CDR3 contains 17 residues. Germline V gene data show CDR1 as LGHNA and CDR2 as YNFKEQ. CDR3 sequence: CASSPTGTGGLGETQYF. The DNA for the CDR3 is TGTGCCAGCAGCCCGACGGGAACAGGGGGCTTAGGAGAGACCCAGTACTTC.

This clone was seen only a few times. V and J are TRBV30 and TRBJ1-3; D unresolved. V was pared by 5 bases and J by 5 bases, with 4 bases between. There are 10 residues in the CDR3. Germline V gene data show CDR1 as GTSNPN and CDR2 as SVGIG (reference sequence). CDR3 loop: CAWERNTIYF. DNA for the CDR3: TGTGCCTGGGAAAGAAACACCATATATTTT.

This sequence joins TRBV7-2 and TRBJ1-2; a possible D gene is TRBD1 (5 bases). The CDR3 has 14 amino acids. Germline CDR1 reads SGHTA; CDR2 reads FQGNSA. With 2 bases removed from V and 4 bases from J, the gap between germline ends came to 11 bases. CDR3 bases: TGTGCCAGCAGCTTACTAGGGGCGAGCTATGGCTACACCTTC. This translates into CASSLLGASYGYTF.

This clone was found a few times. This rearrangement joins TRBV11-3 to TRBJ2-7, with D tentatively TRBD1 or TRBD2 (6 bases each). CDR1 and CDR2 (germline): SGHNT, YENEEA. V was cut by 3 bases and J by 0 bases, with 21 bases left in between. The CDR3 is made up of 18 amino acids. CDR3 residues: CASSLTLWGAPRSYEQYF. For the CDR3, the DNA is TGTGCCAGCAGCTTGACGTTGTGGGGGGCCCCCCGCTCCTACGAGCAGTACTTC.

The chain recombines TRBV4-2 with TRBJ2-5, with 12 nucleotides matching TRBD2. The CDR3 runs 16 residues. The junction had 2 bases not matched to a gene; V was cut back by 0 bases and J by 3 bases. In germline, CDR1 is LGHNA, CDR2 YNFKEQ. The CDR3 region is CASSQEPSGGEETQYF. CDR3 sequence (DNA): TGTGCCAGCAGCCAAGAACCTAGCGGGGGGGAAGAGACCCAGTACTTC.

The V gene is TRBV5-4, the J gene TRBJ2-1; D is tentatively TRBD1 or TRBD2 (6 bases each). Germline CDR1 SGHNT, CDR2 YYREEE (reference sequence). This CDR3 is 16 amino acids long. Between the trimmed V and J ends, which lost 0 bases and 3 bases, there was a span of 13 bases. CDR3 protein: CASSLGGASSYNEQFF. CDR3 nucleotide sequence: TGTGCCAGCAGCTTGGGGGGGGCTAGCAGCTACAATGAGCAGTTCTTC. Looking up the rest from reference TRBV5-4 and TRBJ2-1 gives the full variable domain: ETGVTQSPTHLIKTRGQQVTLRCSSQSGHNTVSWYQQALGQGPQFIFQYYREEENGRGNFPPRFSGLQFPNYSSELNVNALELDDSALYLCASSLGGASSYNEQFFGPGTRLTVL.

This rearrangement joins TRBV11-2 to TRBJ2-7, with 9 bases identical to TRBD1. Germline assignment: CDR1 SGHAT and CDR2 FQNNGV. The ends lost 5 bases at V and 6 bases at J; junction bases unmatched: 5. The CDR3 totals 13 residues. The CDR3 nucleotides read TGTGCCAGCAGCCCGGACAGGGGAGGCGAGCAGTACTTC. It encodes CASSPDRGGEQYF.

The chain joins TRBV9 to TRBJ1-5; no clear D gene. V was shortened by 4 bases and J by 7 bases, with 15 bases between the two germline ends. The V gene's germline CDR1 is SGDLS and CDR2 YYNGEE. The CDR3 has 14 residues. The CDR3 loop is CASSPGRPEQPQHF. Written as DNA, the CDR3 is TGTGCCAGCAGCCCAGGACGGCCCGAGCAGCCCCAGCATTTT.

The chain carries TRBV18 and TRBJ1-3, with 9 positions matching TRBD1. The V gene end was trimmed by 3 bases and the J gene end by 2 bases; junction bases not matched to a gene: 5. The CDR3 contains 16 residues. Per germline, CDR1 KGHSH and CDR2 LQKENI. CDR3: CASSPLRTGAGNTIYF. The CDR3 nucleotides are TGTGCCAGCTCACCCCTCCGGACAGGGGCTGGAAACACCATATATTTT. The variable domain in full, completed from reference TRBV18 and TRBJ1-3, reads NAGVMQNPRHLVRRRGQEARLRCSPMKGHSHVYWYRQLPEEGLKFMVYLQKENIIDESGMPKERFSAEFPKEGPSILRIQQVVRGDSAAYFCASSPLRTGAGNTIYFGEGSWLTVV.

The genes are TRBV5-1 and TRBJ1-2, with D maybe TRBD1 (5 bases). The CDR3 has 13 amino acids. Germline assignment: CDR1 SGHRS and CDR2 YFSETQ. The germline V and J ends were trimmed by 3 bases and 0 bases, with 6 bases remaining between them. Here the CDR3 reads CASSSGPNYGYTF. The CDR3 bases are TGCGCCAGCAGCTCGGGGCCTAACTATGGCTACACCTTC.

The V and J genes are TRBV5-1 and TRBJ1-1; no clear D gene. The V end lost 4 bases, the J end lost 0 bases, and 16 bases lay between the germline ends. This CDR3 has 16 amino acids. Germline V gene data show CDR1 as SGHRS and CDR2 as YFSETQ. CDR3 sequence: CASSLQPTSLNTEAFF. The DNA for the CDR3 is TGCGCCAGCAGCCTTCAACCGACATCTTTGAACACTGAAGCTTTCTTT.

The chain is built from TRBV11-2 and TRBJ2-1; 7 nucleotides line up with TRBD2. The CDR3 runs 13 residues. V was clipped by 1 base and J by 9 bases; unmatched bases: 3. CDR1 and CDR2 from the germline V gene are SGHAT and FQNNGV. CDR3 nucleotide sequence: TGTGCCAGCAGCTTAGTTAGGGAGGGTGAGCAGTTCTTC. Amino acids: CASSLVREGEQFF. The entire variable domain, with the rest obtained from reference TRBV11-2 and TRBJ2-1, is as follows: EAGVAQSPRYKIIEKRQSVAFWCNPISGHATLYWYQQILGQGPKLLIQFQNNGVVDDSQLPKDRFSAERLKGVDSTLKIQPAKLEDSAVYLCASSLVREGEQFFGPGTRLTVL.

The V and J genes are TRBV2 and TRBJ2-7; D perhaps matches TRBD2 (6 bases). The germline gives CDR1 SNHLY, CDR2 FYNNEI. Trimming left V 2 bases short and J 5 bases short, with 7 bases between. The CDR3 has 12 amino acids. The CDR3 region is CASSEREDEQYF. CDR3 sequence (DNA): TGTGCCAGCAGTGAAAGGGAGGACGAGCAGTACTTC.

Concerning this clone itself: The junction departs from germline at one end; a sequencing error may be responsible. The CDR3 is CASSLGGGVTDTQYF. DNA for the CDR3: TGTGCTAGCAGCTTAGGGGGCGGGGTTACAGATACGCAGTATTTT. The V and J genes are TRBV7-7 and TRBJ2-3, with D possibly matching TRBD1 (7 bases). There are 15 residues in the CDR3. Germline loops: CDR1 SSHAT, CDR2 FNYEAQ (reference sequence).

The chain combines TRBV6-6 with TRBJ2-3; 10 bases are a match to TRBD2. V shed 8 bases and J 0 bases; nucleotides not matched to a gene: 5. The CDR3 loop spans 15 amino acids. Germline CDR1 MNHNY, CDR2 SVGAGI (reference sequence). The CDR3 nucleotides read TGTGCCAGCCTTCTTAGCGGGAGGAGCACAGATACGCAGTATTTT. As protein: CASLLSGRSTDTQYF.

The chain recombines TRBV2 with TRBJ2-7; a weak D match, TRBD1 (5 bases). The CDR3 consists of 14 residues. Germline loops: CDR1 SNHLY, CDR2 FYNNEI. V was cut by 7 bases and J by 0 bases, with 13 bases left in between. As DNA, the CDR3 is TGTGCCAGCACTTATCAGGGATACTCCTACGAGCAGTACTTC. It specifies CASTYQGYSYEQYF.

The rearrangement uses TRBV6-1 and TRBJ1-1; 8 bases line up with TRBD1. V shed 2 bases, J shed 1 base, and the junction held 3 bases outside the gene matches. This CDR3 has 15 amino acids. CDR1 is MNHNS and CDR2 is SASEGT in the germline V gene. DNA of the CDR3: TGTGCCAGCAGTGAACCGGGACAGGAGAACACTGAAGCTTTCTTT. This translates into CASSEPGQENTEAFF.

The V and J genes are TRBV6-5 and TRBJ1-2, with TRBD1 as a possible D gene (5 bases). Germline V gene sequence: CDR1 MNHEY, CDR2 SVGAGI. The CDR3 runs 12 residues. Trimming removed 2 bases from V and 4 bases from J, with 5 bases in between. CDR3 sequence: CASSYRGYGYTF. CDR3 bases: TGTGCCAGCAGTTACAGGGGCTATGGCTACACCTTC.

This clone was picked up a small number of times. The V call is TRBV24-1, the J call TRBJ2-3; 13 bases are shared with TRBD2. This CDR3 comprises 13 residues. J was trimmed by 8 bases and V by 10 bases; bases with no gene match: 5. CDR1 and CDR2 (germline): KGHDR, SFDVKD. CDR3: CATETSGGSTQYF. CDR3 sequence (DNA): TGTGCCACTGAGACTAGCGGGGGGAGTACGCAGTATTTT.

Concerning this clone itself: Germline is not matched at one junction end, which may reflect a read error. In nucleotides, the CDR3 is TGTGCTAGCAGCTTAGCCCCCCTCAATGAGCAGTTCTTC. This gives the protein CASSLAPLNEQFF. The genes are TRBV7-7 and TRBJ2-1, with D uncertain. Germline CDR1 is SSHAT and CDR2 is FNYEAQ (reference sequence). The CDR3 extends over 13 amino acids.

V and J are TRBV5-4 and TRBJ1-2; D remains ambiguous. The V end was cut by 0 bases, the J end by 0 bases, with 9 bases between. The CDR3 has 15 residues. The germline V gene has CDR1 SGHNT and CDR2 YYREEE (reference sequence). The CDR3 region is CASSLGLSTNYGYTF. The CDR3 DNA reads TGTGCCAGCAGCTTGGGACTCAGTACTAACTATGGCTACACCTTC.

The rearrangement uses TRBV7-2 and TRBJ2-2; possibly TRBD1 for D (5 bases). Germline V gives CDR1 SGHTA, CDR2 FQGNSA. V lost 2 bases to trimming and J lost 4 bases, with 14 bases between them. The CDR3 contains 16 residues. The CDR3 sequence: CASSLHGRAGTGELFF. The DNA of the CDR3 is TGTGCCAGCAGCTTACACGGCAGGGCCGGCACCGGGGAGCTGTTTTTT.

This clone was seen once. The CDR3 spells CASSGYSWGTYEQYF. CDR3 DNA sequence: TGTGCCAGTAGCGGTTATTCTTGGGGGACCTACGAGCAGTACTTC. The chain is built from TRBV19 and TRBJ2-7, with D perhaps matching TRBD1 or TRBD2 (5 bases each). Trimming pared 6 bases from V and 2 bases from J, leaving 17 bases between. CDR1 and CDR2 from the germline V gene are LNHDA and SQIVND (reference sequence). The CDR3 has 15 residues.

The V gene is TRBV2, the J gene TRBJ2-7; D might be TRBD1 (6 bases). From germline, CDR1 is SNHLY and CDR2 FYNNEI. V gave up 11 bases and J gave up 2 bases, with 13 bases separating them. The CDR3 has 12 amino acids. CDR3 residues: CAGSQGAYEQYF. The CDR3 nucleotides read TGTGCCGGGTCACAGGGTGCCTACGAGCAGTACTTC.